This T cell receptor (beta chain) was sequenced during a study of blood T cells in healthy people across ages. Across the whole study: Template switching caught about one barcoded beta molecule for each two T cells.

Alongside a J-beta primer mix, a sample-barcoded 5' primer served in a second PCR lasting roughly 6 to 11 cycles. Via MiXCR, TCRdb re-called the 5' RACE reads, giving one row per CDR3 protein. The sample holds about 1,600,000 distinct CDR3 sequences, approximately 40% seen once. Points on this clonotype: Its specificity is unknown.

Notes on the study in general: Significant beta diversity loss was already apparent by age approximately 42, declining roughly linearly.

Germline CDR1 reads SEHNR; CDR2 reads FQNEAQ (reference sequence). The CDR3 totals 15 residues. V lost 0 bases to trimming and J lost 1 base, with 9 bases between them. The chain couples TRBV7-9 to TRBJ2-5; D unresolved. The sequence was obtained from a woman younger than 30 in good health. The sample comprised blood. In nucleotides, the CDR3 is TGTGCCAGCAGCTTAGCGCTCGACTTCCAAGAGACCCAGTACTTC. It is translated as CASSLALDFQETQYF.